This entry features one T cell receptor (beta chain) sequence. V trimming: 1 base; J trimming: 5 bases; junction bases outside the gene matches: 10. The CDR3 contains 16 residues. The germline CDR1 and CDR2 sequences are MDHEN and SYDVKM. The authors' processing: Nucleated cell counts were estimated from reference gene primer amplification. Libraries were prepared by immunoSEQ multiplex PCR; TCRdb keeps only in-frame clonotypes and omits some of them. The D gene and trimming were derived from the DNA, and the V and J assignments and clone size from that table. Of about 91,000 clones in the sample, 76% were seen once. This sample was taken from a study of blood T cell repertoires in COVID-19. For the study at large: Acute and convalescent COVID-19 specimens originated in the United States, Italy and Spain. Sources were T cells, B-cell-depleted T cells, or PBMCs; the material itself was cDNA or gDNA.

The sample was peripheral blood. This receptor was taken from a man between 65 and 80 years old with acute or convalescent COVID-19. The chain combines TRBV28 with TRBJ2-5; 7 bases map to TRBD2. The CDR3 loop reads CASSLLLATKGETQYF. Here the CDR3 DNA reads TGTGCCAGCAGTTTATTACTAGCGACCAAGGGGGAGACCCAGTACTTC.